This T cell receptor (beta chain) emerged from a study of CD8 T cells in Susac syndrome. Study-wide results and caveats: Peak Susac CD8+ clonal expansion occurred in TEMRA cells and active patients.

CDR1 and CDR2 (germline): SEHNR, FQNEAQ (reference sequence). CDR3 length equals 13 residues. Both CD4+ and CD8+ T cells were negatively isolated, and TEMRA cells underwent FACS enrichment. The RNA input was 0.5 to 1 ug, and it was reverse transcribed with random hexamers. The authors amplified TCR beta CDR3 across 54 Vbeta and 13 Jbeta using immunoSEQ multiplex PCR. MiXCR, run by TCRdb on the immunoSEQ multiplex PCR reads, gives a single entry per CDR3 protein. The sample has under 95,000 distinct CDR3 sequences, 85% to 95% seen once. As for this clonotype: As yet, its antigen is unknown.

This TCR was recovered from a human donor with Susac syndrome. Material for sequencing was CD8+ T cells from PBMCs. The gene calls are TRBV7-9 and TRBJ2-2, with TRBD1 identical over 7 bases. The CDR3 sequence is CASRGTATGELFF. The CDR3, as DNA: TGTGCTAGCCGTGGGACAGCGACCGGGGAGCTGTTTTTT.